Following are 9 T cell receptor beta chains from one sample sequenced in a study of CD8 T cells in ankylosing spondylitis. Study results and caveats: For ankylosing spondylitis blood, a TCR beta motif of seven to nine highly homologous variants appeared characteristic.

TCRdb processed the 5' RACE reads anew with MiXCR; each CDR3 protein has one entry. The data show 650,000 to 800,000 distinct CDR3 sequences, 19% seen once. Their target antigens are unknown. The sequencing input was blood, either unsorted or a sorted T cell fraction (not recorded which). These receptor sequences come from a male donor with ankylosing spondylitis.

This clonotype occurred a few times. CDR3 loop: CASTDSGREQYF. Here the CDR3 DNA reads TGTGCCAGCACGGACAGCGGGCGCGAGCAGTACTTC. This chain links TRBV12-3 or TRBV12-4 with TRBJ2-7; D is perhaps TRBD1 or TRBD2 (6 bases each). V was clipped by 7 bases and J by 6 bases, with 13 bases between them. CDR3 length: 12 residues.

The CDR3 spells CASSEAGHSRLAALSTDTQYF. The CDR3 DNA sequence: TGTGCCAGCAGTGAGGCGGGACATTCAAGACTAGCGGCACTTTCCACAGATACGCAGTATTTT. The chain uses TRBV2 and TRBJ2-3; 9 positions agree with TRBD2. CDR3 length: 21 amino acids. The germline V gene has CDR1 SNHLY and CDR2 FYNNEI. J was trimmed by 2 bases and V by 3 bases; bases with no gene match: 21.

J is TRBJ2-5 and V is TRBV29-1, with D possibly TRBD2 on 6 matching bases. This CDR3 has 12 residues. V was pared by 7 bases and J by 4 bases, with 13 bases between. Looked up from germline, CDR1 is SQVTM and CDR2 is ANQGSEA. As DNA, the CDR3 is TGCAGCGCGGGGGTTGGAGCAGAGACCCAGTACTTC. Its translation is CSAGVGAETQYF.

J is TRBJ2-7 and V is TRBV2, with a weak D call TRBD2 (6 bases). Germline values: CDR1 SNHLY, CDR2 FYNNEI. V shed 7 bases and J shed 3 bases, with 10 bases lying between them. The CDR3 runs to 12 residues. The CDR3 DNA is TGTGCCAGCAAGGACGGGGGCTACGAGCAGTACTTC. Translating gives CASKDGGYEQYF.

This clonotype was observed many times. The chain employs TRBV12-3 or TRBV12-4 and TRBJ2-3; D call uncertain. V lost 5 bases to trimming and J lost 4 bases, with 7 bases between them. The CDR3 extends over 12 amino acids. The CDR3 DNA sequence: TGTGCCAGCAGTCCCGCCCCAGATACGCAGTATTTT. As protein: CASSPAPDTQYF.

This clonotype was counted ten times or more. The V gene is TRBV7-2, the J gene TRBJ2-3; TRBD2 might be the D (7 bases). Germline values: CDR1 SGHTA, CDR2 FQGNSA. The CDR3 loop spans 15 amino acids. The V gene lost 5 bases and the J gene lost 2 bases, with 14 bases spanning the gap. CDR3 sequence (DNA): TGTGCCAGCAGCCCAAAGGGGGGGAACACAGATACGCAGTATTTT. Translated, it gives CASSPKGGNTDTQYF.

The chain couples TRBV12-3 or TRBV12-4 to TRBJ2-7, with 8 bases identical to TRBD1. Unmatched junction bases numbered 3, after V lost 7 bases and J lost 1 base. CDR3 length: 13 residues. CDR3 in amino acids: CASTTGASYEQYF. The DNA for the CDR3 is TGTGCCAGCACGACAGGGGCATCCTACGAGCAGTACTTC.

This chain joins TRBV11-2 and TRBJ2-7; TRBD2 aligns across 7 bases. The CDR3 is made up of 13 amino acids. Germline assignment: CDR1 SGHAT and CDR2 FQNNGV. J was trimmed by 2 bases and V by 6 bases; bases with no gene match: 4. The CDR3 is CASRERGTYEQYF. DNA of the CDR3: TGTGCCAGCAGAGAGCGGGGAACCTACGAGCAGTACTTC.

This clonotype was detected many times. J is TRBJ2-1 and V is TRBV7-2, with TRBD2 as a possible D gene (5 bases). The CDR3 extends over 14 amino acids. From germline, CDR1 is SGHTA and CDR2 FQGNSA. The V and J ends lost 4 bases and 8 bases respectively, with 15 bases between them. CDR3 residues: CASSSRRAGDEQFF. The CDR3 coding sequence is TGTGCCAGCAGCTCCCGGCGAGCCGGGGATGAGCAGTTCTTC. Full variable domain (outside the CDR3, taken from reference TRBV7-2 and TRBJ2-1): GAGVSQSPSNKVTEKGKDVELRCDPISGHTALYWYRQSLGQGLEFLIYFQGNSAPDKSGLPSDRFSAERTGGSVSTLTIQRTQQEDSAVYLCASSSRRAGDEQFFGPGTRLTVL.